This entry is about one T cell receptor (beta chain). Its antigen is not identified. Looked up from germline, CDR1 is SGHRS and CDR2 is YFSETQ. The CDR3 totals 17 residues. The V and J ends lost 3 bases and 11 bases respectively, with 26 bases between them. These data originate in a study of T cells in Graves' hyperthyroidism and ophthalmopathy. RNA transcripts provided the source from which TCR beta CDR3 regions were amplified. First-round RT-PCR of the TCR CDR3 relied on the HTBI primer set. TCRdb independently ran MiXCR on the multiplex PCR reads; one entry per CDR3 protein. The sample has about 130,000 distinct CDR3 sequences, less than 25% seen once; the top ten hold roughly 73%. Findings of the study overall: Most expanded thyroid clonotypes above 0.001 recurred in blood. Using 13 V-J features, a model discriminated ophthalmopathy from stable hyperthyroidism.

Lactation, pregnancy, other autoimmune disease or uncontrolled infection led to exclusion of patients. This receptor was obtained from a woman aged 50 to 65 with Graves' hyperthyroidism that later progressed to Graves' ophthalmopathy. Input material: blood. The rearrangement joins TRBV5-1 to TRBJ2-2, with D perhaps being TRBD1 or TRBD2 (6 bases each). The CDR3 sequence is CASSSPRDNLLVGELFF. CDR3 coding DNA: TGCGCCAGCAGCTCCCCGCGGGACAACCTACTTGTAGGAGAGCTGTTTTTT.